Below are 26 T cell receptor beta chains sequenced from a single sample in a study of blood T cell repertoires in COVID-19. Here immunoSEQ multiplex PCR was the method, and the copy in TCRdb shows in-frame clones only, minus some. The sample consists of over 150,000 clones, 82% of them appearing once. The material sequenced was peripheral blood. These receptors all stem from a human donor with acute or convalescent COVID-19. The donor label of this sample is uncertain.

The gene calls are TRBV5-5 and TRBJ2-7, with unresolved D. The V gene lost 0 bases and the J gene lost 5 bases, with 9 bases spanning the gap. CDR1 is SGHKS and CDR2 is YYEKEE in the germline V gene (reference sequence). The CDR3 is made up of 13 amino acids. CDR3 nucleotides: TGTGCCAGCAGCTTGGTTTTGGGCCACGAGCAGTACTTC. Translated: CASSLVLGHEQYF.

The chain uses TRBV2 and TRBJ1-1, with a weak D call TRBD1 (5 bases). Trimming shortened V by 7 bases and J by 4 bases, and 10 bases separated the two germline ends. Looked up from germline, CDR1 is SNHLY and CDR2 is FYNNEI. The CDR3 covers 12 residues. CDR3 sequence (DNA): TGTGCCAGCACAGGGAGGTTCACTGAAGCTTTCTTT. Encoded protein: CASTGRFTEAFF.

The gene calls are TRBV19 and TRBJ1-1, with D unclear. The CDR3 loop spans 12 amino acids. The V end lost 2 bases, the J end lost 1 base, and 2 bases lay between the germline ends. The germline gives CDR1 LNHDA, CDR2 SQIVND (reference sequence). DNA for the CDR3: TGTGCCAGTAGTATACAGAACACTGAAGCTTTCTTT. As protein: CASSIQNTEAFF.

The chain recombines TRBV15 with TRBJ2-2; maybe TRBD2 (6 bases). V was cut by 0 bases and J by 4 bases, with 12 bases left in between. CDR1 is LNHNV, CDR2 YYDKDF, per germline (reference sequence). This CDR3 comprises 16 residues. CDR3 DNA sequence: TGTGCCACCAGCAGAGATCCCCGGGGGAGCACCGGGGAGCTGTTTTTT. It encodes CATSRDPRGSTGELFF.

V and J are TRBV30 and TRBJ1-2, with D perhaps TRBD1 (5 bases). CDR1 is GTSNPN and CDR2 is SVGIG in the germline V gene (reference sequence). Trimming took off 4 bases at V and 8 bases at J, with 14 bases between the two ends. This CDR3 contains 12 residues. CDR3 sequence: CAWIRQGWGYTF. CDR3 coding DNA: TGTGCCTGGATACGGCAGGGATGGGGCTACACCTTC. The whole variable domain, filled in from reference TRBV30 and TRBJ1-2, reads SQTIHQWPATLVQPVGSPLSLECTVEGTSNPNLYWYRQAAGRGLQLLFYSVGIGQISSEVPQNLSASRPQDRQFILSSKKLLLSDSGFYLCAWIRQGWGYTFGSGTRLTVV.

Details on this clone: The same CDR3 also results from other DNA sequences found in this sample. The V gene is TRBV9, the J gene TRBJ1-3; D remains unclear. Germline V gene data show CDR1 as SGDLS and CDR2 as YYNGEE. This CDR3 is 13 amino acids long. Trimming cost V 0 bases and J 9 bases, with 10 bases left between them. The CDR3 DNA is TGTGCCAGCAGCGTAGCGGCCCCGGGCACCATATATTTT. Protein product: CASSVAAPGTIYF.

The genes are TRBV5-4 and TRBJ2-5; TRBD2 might be the D (5 bases). Germline assignment: CDR1 SGHNT and CDR2 YYREEE (reference sequence). V was cut by 4 bases and J by 5 bases, with 18 bases left in between. CDR3 size: 15 residues. The DNA of the CDR3 is TGTGCCAGCAGCCCTGAGCCCTCGAGGGTGGAGACCCAGTACTTC. It specifies CASSPEPSRVETQYF. The entire variable domain, with the rest obtained from reference TRBV5-4 and TRBJ2-5, is as follows: ETGVTQSPTHLIKTRGQQVTLRCSSQSGHNTVSWYQQALGQGPQFIFQYYREEENGRGNFPPRFSGLQFPNYSSELNVNALELDDSALYLCASSPEPSRVETQYFGPGTRLLVL.

The V and J genes are TRBV15 and TRBJ2-1; D gene uncertain. CDR3 length: 15 residues. Germline CDR1 is LNHNV and CDR2 is YYDKDF (reference sequence). Trimming removed 5 bases from V and 5 bases from J, with 16 bases in between. The CDR3 here is CATSGIRYQDNEQFF. Written as DNA, the CDR3 is TGTGCCACCAGCGGTATTCGGTACCAGGACAATGAGCAGTTCTTC. The complete variable domain, with remaining parts taken from reference TRBV15 and TRBJ2-1, reads DAMVIQNPRYQVTQFGKPVTLSCSQTLNHNVMYWYQQKSSQAPKLLFHYYDKDFNNEADTPDNFQSRRPNTSFCFLDIRSPGLGDTAMYLCATSGIRYQDNEQFFGPGTRLTVL.

The V gene is TRBV24-1, the J gene TRBJ2-2, with TRBD2 matching 7 bases. Germline trimming cut 5 bases from V and 4 bases from J; bases unmatched to any gene: 6. Per germline, CDR1 KGHDR and CDR2 SFDVKD. The CDR3 covers 15 residues. CDR3 region: CATSGPLASTGELFF. The CDR3 DNA reads as TGTGCCACCAGTGGCCCACTAGCGAGCACCGGGGAGCTGTTTTTT.

For this clone: The junction departs from the called germline gene at one end, perhaps through a read error. The same CDR3 is also encoded by other DNA sequences in this sample. This chain joins TRBV28 and TRBJ2-7; no reliable D call. From germline, CDR1 is MDHEN and CDR2 SYDVKM. This CDR3 contains 12 residues. The CDR3 sequence: CASSLISGLQYF. The CDR3 DNA reads as TGTGCCAGCAGTTTAATTTCAGGCTTGCAGTACTTT.

The rearrangement links TRBV19 to TRBJ2-2, with 8 nucleotides matching TRBD1. The CDR3 spans 16 residues. CDR1 is LNHDA, CDR2 SQIVND, per germline (reference sequence). Trimming took 3 bases from V and 5 from J; bases not matched to a gene: 8. This chain's CDR3 is CASSIGQGGRTGELFF. The DNA of the CDR3 is TGTGCCAGTAGTATTGGACAGGGAGGCCGGACCGGGGAGCTGTTTTTT.

The chain is built from TRBV14 and TRBJ2-3, with TRBD1 as a possible D gene (5 bases). The CDR3 is 16 amino acids. V was cut by 2 bases and J by 2 bases, with 14 bases left in between. CDR1 and CDR2 (germline): SGHDN, FVKESK. The CDR3: CASSQMGQGITDTQYF. The CDR3 DNA reads TGTGCCAGCAGCCAAATGGGGCAAGGAATCACAGATACGCAGTATTTT.

The CDR3 is CSVEGLAPGQAYEQFF. The CDR3 DNA is TGCAGCGTTGAAGGCCTAGCCCCAGGACAGGCATATGAGCAGTTCTTC. This sequence joins TRBV29-1 and TRBJ2-1; 7 bases agree with TRBD1. With 1 base clipped from V and 8 bases from J, the junction kept 14 bases outside the gene matches. CDR3 length equals 16 residues. In germline, CDR1 is SQVTM, CDR2 ANQGSEA.

The chain employs TRBV5-6 and TRBJ2-2; 9 bases line up with TRBD2. V was clipped by 4 bases and J by 2 bases; unmatched bases: 6. The CDR3 has 16 residues. Germline values: CDR1 SGHDT, CDR2 YYEEEE. Here the CDR3 reads CASSPYSGRNTGELFF. CDR3 in DNA: TGTGCCAGCAGCCCGTATAGCGGGAGAAACACCGGGGAGCTGTTTTTT.

The chain carries TRBV7-9 and TRBJ2-1; 11 nucleotides line up with TRBD2. Per the germline V gene, CDR1 is SEHNR and CDR2 is FQNEAQ (reference sequence). Trimming took 3 bases from V and 10 from J; bases not matched to a gene: 8. This CDR3 spans 15 amino acids. CDR3 residues: CASSLAGLAEGEQFF. Here the CDR3 DNA reads TGTGCCAGCAGCTTGGCGGGACTAGCGGAGGGCGAGCAGTTCTTC. The full variable domain, its missing parts supplied by reference TRBV7-9 and TRBJ2-1, is DTGVSQNPRHKITKRGQNVTFRCDPISEHNRLYWYRQTLGQGPEFLTYFQNEAQLEKSRLLSDRFSAERPKGSFSTLEIQRTEQGDSAMYLCASSLAGLAEGEQFFGPGTRLTVL.

This rearrangement joins TRBV13 to TRBJ2-7, with TRBD2 matching 10 bases. Per the germline V gene, CDR1 is PRHDT and CDR2 is FYEKMQ (reference sequence). Trimming removed 5 bases from V and 6 bases from J; junction bases left unmatched: 13. The CDR3 is 16 residues long. In nucleotides, the CDR3 is TGTGCCAGCAGCCCCACCCGACTAGCGGGTGGCTCCGAGCAGTACTTC. Translation: CASSPTRLAGGSEQYF.

The rearrangement uses TRBV4-3 and TRBJ2-6, with no clear D. The length of the CDR3 is 15 residues. With 3 bases removed from V and 0 bases from J, the gap between germline ends came to 6 bases. The germline gives CDR1 LGHNA, CDR2 YSLEER. CDR3 DNA sequence: TGCGCCAGCAGCCACCTAAACTCTGGGGCCAACGTCCTGACTTTC. Translating it yields CASSHLNSGANVLTF.

This rearrangement joins TRBV6-5 to TRBJ2-3; TRBD2 matches 7 bases. Germline CDR1 is MNHEY and CDR2 is SVGAGI. CDR3 length: 14 residues. V lost 6 bases to trimming and J lost 4 bases; unmatched junction nucleotides: 7. The chain's CDR3 is CASSQREKADTQYF. The CDR3 DNA reads as TGTGCCAGCAGCCAGCGGGAAAAAGCAGATACGCAGTATTTT.

The chain links TRBV5-1 to TRBJ2-5, with 8 bases matching TRBD2. The germline gives CDR1 SGHRS, CDR2 YFSETQ. There are 14 residues in the CDR3. J was trimmed by 4 bases and V by 7 bases; bases with no gene match: 9. Here the CDR3 reads CASRRELAAETQYF. DNA for the CDR3: TGCGCCAGCCGCCGAGAACTAGCGGCAGAGACCCAGTACTTC.

The rearrangement uses TRBV4-1 and TRBJ2-7; 10 positions match TRBD1. Trimming took 0 bases from V and 7 from J; bases not matched to a gene: 6. Germline CDR1 and CDR2: MGHRA and YSYEKL. The CDR3 extends over 15 amino acids. CDR3 nucleotides: TGCGCCAGCAGCCAAGATAGGGGACAGGGGAGAGAGCAGTACTTC. It specifies CASSQDRGQGREQYF.

V gene TRBV4-1 combines with J gene TRBJ2-3; no firm D call. The CDR3 has 14 amino acids. V was shortened by 1 base and J by 2 bases, with 7 bases between the two germline ends. Per the germline V gene, CDR1 is MGHRA and CDR2 is YSYEKL. The CDR3 nucleotides read TGCGCCAGCAGCCAAGGGTCTATCACAGATACGCAGTATTTT. Its protein product is CASSQGSITDTQYF.

This rearrangement joins TRBV27 to TRBJ2-7; D may be TRBD1 (5 bases). Trimming shortened V by 5 bases and J by 3 bases, and 14 bases separated the two germline ends. The CDR3 sequence is 14 residues long. The germline V gene has CDR1 MNHEY and CDR2 SMNVEV (reference sequence). CDR3 residues: CASSPRQKGYEQYF. The CDR3 nucleotides read TGTGCCAGCAGTCCCCGACAGAAAGGCTACGAGCAGTACTTC.

For the CDR3, the DNA is TGTGCCAGCAGAGCTAGCGGGAACACCGGGGAGCTGTTTTTT. Encoded protein: CASRASGNTGELFF. The genes are TRBV6-4 and TRBJ2-2, with TRBD2 matching over 7 bases. Germline values: CDR1 MRHNA, CDR2 SNTAGT. The CDR3 extends over 14 amino acids. Unmatched junction bases numbered 2, after V lost 6 bases and J lost 1 base.

CDR3 region: CASSEDQRNEQYF. The CDR3 DNA reads TGTGCCAGCAGTGAAGACCAGAGGAACGAGCAGTACTTC. The chain combines TRBV6-1 with TRBJ2-7; D not resolved. CDR1 and CDR2 from the germline V gene are MNHNS and SASEGT. There are 13 residues in the CDR3. V dropped 1 base and J dropped 5 bases, with 9 bases sitting between them.

This chain links TRBV7-8 with TRBJ1-6; D perhaps matches TRBD1 (6 bases). Germline CDR1 SGHVS, CDR2 FQNEAQ. This CDR3 comprises 14 residues. The V end lost 3 bases, the J end lost 5 bases, and 8 bases lay between the germline ends. The CDR3 sequence: CASSLGHDNSPLHF. Written as DNA, the CDR3 is TGTGCCAGCAGCTTGGGACACGATAATTCACCCCTCCACTTT.

The rearrangement uses TRBV10-3 and TRBJ1-1; D perhaps matches TRBD1 (6 bases). CDR1 ENHRY and CDR2 SYGVKD come from the germline V gene. V lost 6 bases and J lost 10, with 12 bases in between. This CDR3 is 11 amino acids long. Here the CDR3 reads CAISAGAGAFF. The CDR3 bases are TGTGCCATCAGCGCAGGGGCAGGAGCTTTCTTT.